This TCR beta chain was captured by sequencing in a study of PD-1 blockade in classical Hodgkin lymphoma. Study-wide findings and caveats: CD4+ TCR diversity rose significantly by C4D1, and CD8+ TCR diversity did not. Patients newly diagnosed and complete responders had comparable baseline diversity. Later analyses included only patients treated at least 1 year post-ASCT. Underlying causes for the observed repertoire differences were not defined, possibly disease activity or prior therapy.

This CDR3 has 12 amino acids. The V gene's germline CDR1 is SGHTA and CDR2 FQGNSA. Time point meaning: cycle 4 day 1 (C4D1), after less than 7 weeks of nivolumab. Every single patient, without exception, relapsed after autologous stem cell transplantation, and brentuximab vedotin exposure varied. Negative selection with magnetic separation was used to purify CD4+ T cells from thawed PBMCs. This table comes from immunoSEQ multiplex PCR, and its TCRdb copy is limited to in-frame clones, with some not included. The table lists about 20,000 clones, approximately 70% of them singletons. A word on this clone: Its antigen is unknown. Compared with germline, one end of the junction differs, possibly owing to a read error.

The input for sequencing was CD4+ T cells from blood, taken before the fourth cycle of nivolumab. The clonotype comes from a human donor with classical Hodgkin lymphoma. This chain uses TRBV7-2 with TRBJ2-1, with D perhaps matching TRBD1 (6 bases). The CDR3 coding sequence is TGTGCCAGCAGCTTAAACCGGCAGGGGATGATCTTC. It specifies CASSLNRQGMIF.